This passage covers 19 T cell receptor beta chains from one sample sequenced in a study of OX40 agonist ivuxolimab in advanced cancers. Clones were read by immunoSEQ multiplex PCR, and TCRdb kept only the in-frame ones, dropping some. This sample yields under 80,000 clones, of which 80% to 90% are seen a single time; 0.9% to 1.2% belongs to the top ten. The sequencing used CD4+ or CD8+ T cells sorted from blood, collected in a trial of the OX40 agonist ivuxolimab. The receptors originated from an adult with an advanced solid tumor such as melanoma, head and neck, liver or kidney cancer.

This clone was found a few times. The chain is built from TRBV7-9 and TRBJ2-7; TRBD1 matches 8 bases. The CDR3 runs 17 residues. Germline V gives CDR1 SEHNR, CDR2 FQNEAQ (reference sequence). Losses at the gene ends were 3 bases for V and 0 bases for J; bases not matched to a gene: 10. CDR3 nucleotides: TGTGCCAGCAGCTTGAAAGCAGGGGGCAAAGGCTCCTACGAGCAGTACTTC. Translation: CASSLKAGGKGSYEQYF.

The CDR3 bases are TGTGCCAGCAAAGTCGCTATGGGCGAGCAGTTCTTC. Translating it yields CASKVAMGEQFF. V is TRBV6-5 and J is TRBJ2-1, with unresolved D. The germline V gene encodes CDR1 MNHEY and CDR2 SVGAGI. V was shortened by 7 bases and J by 10 bases, with 14 bases between the two germline ends. The CDR3 covers 12 residues.

This clone was observed a handful of times. The DNA for the CDR3 is TGTGCCAGCAGCTGGACCGGGGGGCCGGCCTACGAGCAGTACTTC. Protein: CASSWTGGPAYEQYF. The chain links TRBV5-6 to TRBJ2-7; weak D call: TRBD2 (7 bases). The CDR3 covers 15 residues. Trimming cost V 3 bases and J 2 bases, with 15 bases left between them. Per germline, CDR1 SGHDT and CDR2 YYEEEE.

The CDR3 sequence: CASSESLARVVANEKLFF. The DNA of the CDR3 is TGCGCCAGCAGTGAGTCGTTAGCCAGGGTCGTAGCTAATGAAAAACTGTTTTTT. The genes are TRBV10-2 and TRBJ1-4; weak D call: TRBD1 (5 bases). V dropped 0 bases and J dropped 3 bases, with 17 bases sitting between them. The CDR3 has 18 amino acids. CDR1 is WSHSY, CDR2 SAAADI, per germline.

The rearrangement joins TRBV29-1 to TRBJ1-1; D possibly corresponds to TRBD1 (6 bases). Trimming took 7 bases from V and 5 from J, leaving 20 bases between them. The CDR3 extends over 14 amino acids. Per germline, CDR1 SQVTM and CDR2 ANQGSEA. CDR3 in amino acids: CSAHRQGRGTEAFF. In DNA form, the CDR3 reads TGCAGCGCCCATCGGCAGGGGCGCGGGACTGAAGCTTTCTTT.

The J gene is TRBJ1-5, the V gene TRBV9; D gene uncertain. Between the trimmed V and J ends, which lost 4 bases and 0 bases, there was a span of 8 bases. The CDR3 spans 14 residues. Germline CDR1 reads SGDLS; CDR2 reads YYNGEE. This chain's CDR3 is CASSTHSSNQPQHF. The CDR3 DNA reads as TGTGCCAGCAGCACCCACAGTAGCAATCAGCCCCAGCATTTT. Variable domain in full (rest from reference TRBV9 and TRBJ1-5): DSGVTQTPKHLITATGQRVTLRCSPRSGDLSVYWYQQSLDQGLQFLIQYYNGEERAKGNILERFSAQQFPDLHSELNLSSLELGDSALYFCASSTHSSNQPQHFGDGTRLSIL.

The CDR3 sequence: CASSSPGTGPYGYTF. The CDR3 DNA sequence: TGTGCCAGCAGTTCCCCCGGGACAGGGCCCTATGGCTACACCTTC. V gene TRBV28 combines with J gene TRBJ1-2; the match to TRBD1 covers 9 bases. CDR1 is MDHEN and CDR2 is SYDVKM in the germline V gene. The CDR3 extends over 15 amino acids. V gave up 4 bases and J gave up 4 bases; unmatched junction bases: 7.

The chain couples TRBV19 to TRBJ1-2, with TRBD1 matching 8 bases. Trimming cost V 5 bases and J 4 bases; bases outside gene matches: 12. Germline CDR1 reads LNHDA; CDR2 reads SQIVND (reference sequence). The CDR3 consists of 16 residues. For the CDR3, the DNA is TGTGCCAGTAGTCCCTCTTGGCAGGGGGCGGGCTATGGCTACACCTTC. Translating it yields CASSPSWQGAGYGYTF.

The chain carries TRBV5-4 and TRBJ1-4, with unresolved D. V was clipped by 0 bases and J by 0 bases, with 9 bases between them. This CDR3 has 16 amino acids. CDR1 and CDR2 (germline): SGHNT, YYREEE (reference sequence). The DNA for the CDR3 is TGTGCCAGCAGCTTGGACGGACTTGCAACTAATGAAAAACTGTTTTTT. Amino acids: CASSLDGLATNEKLFF.

The CDR3 DNA reads TGTGCCAGCAGCCCGATGTTACTAGCGGGGGGCAACCAAGAGACCCAGTACTTC. Protein product: CASSPMLLAGGNQETQYF. The chain links TRBV14 to TRBJ2-5; 12 bases are a match to TRBD2. CDR3 length: 18 amino acids. The J segment lost 0 bases and the V segment lost 4 bases, leaving 9 bases of the junction unmatched. Germline V gene lookup returns CDR1 SGHDN and CDR2 FVKESK.

This clone was detected only a few times. This sequence joins TRBV7-9 and TRBJ1-4, with TRBD1 identical over 9 bases. CDR3 length: 14 amino acids. J gave up 4 bases and V 5 bases, and 2 bases lay outside the gene matches. CDR1 and CDR2 (germline): SEHNR, FQNEAQ (reference sequence). The CDR3 sequence is CASSEGQGNEKLFF. In DNA, the CDR3 is TGTGCCAGCAGCGAGGGACAGGGTAATGAAAAACTGTTTTTT.

V usage is TRBV25-1 and J usage is TRBJ2-7; 7 positions agree with TRBD2. The V gene end was trimmed by 3 bases and the J gene end by 4 bases; junction bases not matched to a gene: 6. This CDR3 has 14 residues. Germline CDR1 reads MGHDK; CDR2 reads SYGVNS. CDR3 loop: CASSEGGWIYEQYF. CDR3 coding DNA: TGTGCCAGCAGTGAGGGGGGGTGGATATACGAGCAGTACTTC.

This sequence joins TRBV5-4 and TRBJ2-3; 9 nucleotides match TRBD2. The CDR3 consists of 15 residues. Trimming took 0 bases from V and 5 from J; bases not matched to a gene: 4. Per the germline V gene, CDR1 is SGHNT and CDR2 is YYREEE (reference sequence). CDR3 sequence: CASSLVGSGRDTQYF. CDR3 DNA: TGTGCCAGCAGCTTGGTTGGTAGCGGGAGAGATACGCAGTATTTT.

This clone qualifies as medium-sized. V is TRBV30 and J is TRBJ1-2; 10 nucleotides match TRBD1. CDR1 GTSNPN and CDR2 SVGIG come from the germline V gene (reference sequence). Losses at the gene ends were 4 bases for V and 8 bases for J; bases not matched to a gene: 10. The CDR3 spans 14 residues. CDR3 region: CAWNMDRGSSGYTF. CDR3 DNA: TGTGCCTGGAACATGGACAGGGGGAGTAGCGGCTACACCTTC. Drawing the rest from reference TRBV30 and TRBJ1-2, the complete variable domain is SQTIHQWPATLVQPVGSPLSLECTVEGTSNPNLYWYRQAAGRGLQLLFYSVGIGQISSEVPQNLSASRPQDRQFILSSKKLLLSDSGFYLCAWNMDRGSSGYTFGSGTRLTVV.

The V gene is TRBV6-6, the J gene TRBJ1-4; 8 bases line up with TRBD1. V was pared by 10 bases and J by 2 bases, with 3 bases of the junction left unmatched. The CDR3 has 13 amino acids. Germline CDR1 MNHNY, CDR2 SVGAGI (reference sequence). The CDR3: CATQGVTNEKLFF. As DNA, the CDR3 is TGTGCCACACAGGGGGTTACTAATGAAAAACTGTTTTTT.

This clone was seen more than once but under ten times. The chain joins TRBV15 to TRBJ1-4; D is undetermined. Trimming removed 7 bases from V and 5 bases from J, with 14 bases in between. The CDR3 has 14 residues. CDR1 LNHNV and CDR2 YYDKDF come from the germline V gene (reference sequence). CDR3 loop: CATKRAHANEKLFF. As DNA, the CDR3 is TGTGCCACCAAGCGGGCCCACGCAAATGAAAAACTGTTTTTT.

CDR3 bases: TGTGCCAGCAGCTTGCGCGGGGGACACACAGATACGCAGTATTTT. It codes for CASSLRGGHTDTQYF. The chain carries TRBV11-3 and TRBJ2-3; possible D gene TRBD2, 7 bases. Trimming left V 3 bases short and J 2 bases short, with 12 bases between. This CDR3 has 15 residues. Germline CDR1 reads SGHNT; CDR2 reads YENEEA.

This clone has only a few counts. The J gene is TRBJ1-4, the V gene TRBV7-9, with 7 bases lining up with TRBD1. Per the germline V gene, CDR1 is SEHNR and CDR2 is FQNEAQ (reference sequence). J was trimmed by 5 bases and V by 4 bases; bases with no gene match: 7. This CDR3 contains 15 residues. The CDR3 DNA reads as TGTGCCAGCAGCTCTGGGGGACAGTGGAATGAAAAACTGTTTTTT. This codes for CASSSGGQWNEKLFF.

This chain connects TRBV10-3 to TRBJ2-2; TRBD1 aligns across 10 bases. J gave up 0 bases and V 9 bases, and 7 bases lay outside the gene matches. Germline lookup yields CDR1 ENHRY and CDR2 SYGVKD. This CDR3 contains 16 residues. The CDR3 spells CAISRTGGANTGELFF. The CDR3 nucleotides are TGTGCCATTTCAAGGACAGGGGGAGCGAACACCGGGGAGCTGTTTTTT.